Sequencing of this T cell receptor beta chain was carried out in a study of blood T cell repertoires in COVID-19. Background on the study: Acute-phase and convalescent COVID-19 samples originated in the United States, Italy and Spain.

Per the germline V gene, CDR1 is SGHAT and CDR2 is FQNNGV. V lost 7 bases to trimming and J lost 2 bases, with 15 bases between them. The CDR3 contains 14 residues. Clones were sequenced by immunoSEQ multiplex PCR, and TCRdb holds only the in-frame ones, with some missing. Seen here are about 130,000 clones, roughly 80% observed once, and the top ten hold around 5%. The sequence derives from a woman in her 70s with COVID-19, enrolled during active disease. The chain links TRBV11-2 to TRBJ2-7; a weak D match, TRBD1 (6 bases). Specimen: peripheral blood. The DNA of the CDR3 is TGTGCCAGCACCTCGGCAGGGGCGACCTACGAGCAGTACTTC. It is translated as CASTSAGATYEQYF. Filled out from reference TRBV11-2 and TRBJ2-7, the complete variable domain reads EAGVAQSPRYKIIEKRQSVAFWCNPISGHATLYWYQQILGQGPKLLIQFQNNGVVDDSQLPKDRFSAERLKGVDSTLKIQPAKLEDSAVYLCASTSAGATYEQYFGPGTRLTVT.